This T cell receptor beta chain was sequenced in a study of blood T cells in healthy people across ages (dated by TCRdb to between 2014 and 2017). A note on the overall study: In model experiments, roughly one uniquely barcoded TCR beta cDNA molecule per two T cells was captured by template switching. The study measured age-related changes in TCR beta repertoire diversity using deep sequencing normalized with unique cDNA molecular identifiers. The donors were split into four age groups: young (average 16 years), middle-aged (roughly 42), aged (more than 60) and long-lived (roughly 86). To avoid experimental bias, donors of different ages were distributed randomly across sequencing lanes. The study analyzed two additional independent replicas of 1 million unique cDNA reads from the same blood draw for two donors, one aged 18 to 29 and one aged 80 or older. Study-wide findings and limitations: Bulk unsorted PBMC profiling prevented conclusive comparison of naive and antigen-experienced compartments. Estimates of total diversity based on one million sequenced T cells were considered lower bounds and underestimates. Compared with the aged group, more naive CD4+ T cells, fewer expanded clones and increased TCR diversity were shown by the long-lived group, suggesting age selection. Observed TCR beta diversity correlated strongly with the percentage of naive T cells measured by flow cytometry. The CMV infection status of donors was not known, potentially confounding age-related changes in expanded clonotypes. As age increased, observed TCR beta diversity per million T cells dropped in a roughly linear way, and a significant reduction was already evident by age 40.

This clonotype showed up many times. The clone's antigen remains unknown. No much larger clone is present one base from it, and per-base qualities are unavailable. The donors were a few dozen Caucasian individuals from Russia, aged roughly 6 to 100 years, who were systemically healthy. About 10 milliliters of peripheral blood were collected from each donor into EDTA-treated Vacutainer tubes. Ficoll-Paque density-gradient centrifugation was used to isolate PBMCs, with at least 6 million obtained per sample. Trizol reagent was used to extract total RNA from the PBMCs, yielding at least 6 micrograms per sample. For every donor, flow cytometry on a PBMC aliquot measured the percentage of naive CD45RAhigh/CD27high T cells. The CDR3 runs 14 residues from the cysteine to the phenylalanine. Kept here is only the CDR3 DNA, which spans 42 bases and is read in frame from base 1. The V and J ends are trimmed by 4 bases and 1 base, leaving 11 bases between them. The germline V gene (reference sequence) gives CDR1 as SEHNR and CDR2 as FQNEAQ.

The library was obtained by 5' RACE. Data came from an Illumina HiSeq 2500. A second roughly 6 to 12 cycle PCR used a sample-barcoded 5' primer and a J-beta primer mix. A template-switch 5' adaptor carrying 12 random nucleotides introduced a unique molecular identifier onto each TCR beta cDNA molecule. Each sample yielded at least 2.5 million CDR3-containing paired-end reads. First-strand cDNA was synthesized from all RNA with the Mint cDNA synthesis kit, primed by a TRBC-specific oligonucleotide. All cDNA was treated with uracil-DNA glycosylase and then went through a first 18-cycle PCR with the universal primers M1SS and BC2_uni_R. In the authors' own workflow: For normalization, 1 million high-quality reads, each with a distinct molecular identifier, were randomly selected from each sample. Reads with shared molecular identifiers were discarded instead of being binned into consensus sequences. MiTCR, set to a Q25 quality threshold and the strictest error-elimination algorithm, was used for CDR3 identification, clonotype clustering and error correction. A nonparametric unseen species model using Euler transformation provided a lower-bound estimate of total TCR beta diversity. TCRdb itself trimmed the public reads at Q25 with fastp, ran MiXCR and retained productive beta chains. Here each entry gathers all rows of one CDR3 protein and keeps the most common genes and DNA. These V and J calls derive from TCRdb rather than the authors' analysis. The table for this sample lists about 400,000 distinct CDR3 sequences; more than 45% of them were counted only once. Of the sample, 51% is held by the ten largest clones.

The chain uses TRBV7-9 and TRBJ2-7; no D segment can be confidently identified. The receptor's source is a man aged 60 to 69 in good health. Sequencing was done on a sample of blood. The DNA sequence is TGTGCCAGCAGCTCCGACCTCCTTTCCTACGAGCAGTACTTC. Translated, it reads CASSSDLLSYEQYF.